These T cell receptor beta chains were read from a single sample in a study of cytomegalovirus exposure and HLA in healthy donors. The table came from immunoSEQ multiplex PCR; TCRdb's copy has only in-frame clones and leaves some out. The data show about 120,000 clones, just over 65% seen once. The specimen was PBMCs. The receptors were gathered from a man aged 18 to 29 in good health and CMV-seronegative. CDR3s include the opening cysteine and the closing phenylalanine or tryptophan. The order of the fields is V gene, D gene, clone size, J gene, CDR3 protein, CDR3 DNA. A D gene is named only where the DNA matches it firmly. Clone size, where shown, is once, few, many, or a class for clones that have expanded.

v_call: TRBV5-1; d_call: .; clone_size: .; j_call: TRBJ1-3; cdr3_aa: CASSLRGFSSGNTIYF; cdr3_nt: TGCGCCAGCAGCTTGCGAGGGTTCAGTTCTGGCAACACCATATATTTT
v_call: TRBV19; d_call: TRBD1; clone_size: .; j_call: TRBJ1-4; cdr3_aa: CASRNRGMNEKLFF; cdr3_nt: TGTGCCAGTAGAAACAGGGGGATGAATGAAAAACTGTTTTTT
v_call: TRBV4-2; d_call: TRBD2; clone_size: .; j_call: TRBJ2-1; cdr3_aa: CASSQDLAGDNEQFF; cdr3_nt: TGTGCCAGCAGCCAAGATCTAGCGGGAGACAATGAGCAGTTCTTC
v_call: TRBV6-6; d_call: .; clone_size: once; j_call: TRBJ2-2; cdr3_aa: CASSYELATNTGELFF; cdr3_nt: TGTGCCAGCAGTTACGAACTAGCTACGAACACCGGGGAGCTGTTTTTT
v_call: TRBV19; d_call: .; clone_size: once; j_call: TRBJ2-7; cdr3_aa: CASSTLTGSEQYF; cdr3_nt: TGTGCCAGTAGTACCCTCACAGGGAGCGAGCAGTACTTC
v_call: TRBV10-2; d_call: TRBD1; clone_size: .; j_call: TRBJ1-3; cdr3_aa: CATRTGTGLLLGGNTIYF; cdr3_nt: TGCGCCACGAGAACAGGGACAGGGCTTCTCCTTGGTGGAAACACCATATATTTT
v_call: TRBV5-1; d_call: .; clone_size: .; j_call: TRBJ1-5; cdr3_aa: CASSLEGGLLQPQHF; cdr3_nt: TGCGCCAGCAGCTTGGAGGGGGGGCTACTTCAGCCCCAGCATTTT
v_call: TRBV28; d_call: .; clone_size: few; j_call: TRBJ2-7; cdr3_aa: CASSFRYEQYF; cdr3_nt: TGTGCCAGCAGTTTCCGGTACGAGCAGTACTTC
v_call: TRBV7-2; d_call: .; clone_size: .; j_call: TRBJ1-1; cdr3_aa: CASSFHTVNTEAFF; cdr3_nt: TGTGCCAGCAGCTTCCATACGGTGAACACTGAAGCTTTCTTT
v_call: TRBV2; d_call: TRBD2; clone_size: once; j_call: TRBJ2-7; cdr3_aa: CASRRLAGVVASYEQYF; cdr3_nt: TGTGCCAGCAGGCGACTAGCGGGAGTTGTCGCCTCCTACGAGCAGTACTTC
v_call: TRBV29-1; d_call: .; clone_size: .; j_call: TRBJ2-1; cdr3_aa: CSVKGGSSYNEQFF; cdr3_nt: TGCAGCGTCAAGGGGGGGAGCTCCTACAATGAGCAGTTCTTC
v_call: TRBV7-8; d_call: .; clone_size: few; j_call: TRBJ1-2; cdr3_aa: CASSLEGGKRGYTF; cdr3_nt: TGTGCCAGCAGCTTAGAGGGGGGGAAGAGAGGCTACACCTTC
v_call: TRBV15; d_call: .; clone_size: .; j_call: TRBJ2-7; cdr3_aa: CATSRGGGQGAIREQYF; cdr3_nt: TGTGCCACCAGCAGAGGGGGAGGGCAGGGGGCGATACGCGAGCAGTACTTC
v_call: TRBV5-1; d_call: TRBD1; clone_size: .; j_call: TRBJ2-3; cdr3_aa: CASSFGQGGGTQYF; cdr3_nt: TGCGCCAGCAGCTTTGGACAGGGGGGGGGTACGCAGTATTTT
v_call: TRBV25-1; d_call: TRBD1; clone_size: once; j_call: TRBJ1-3; cdr3_aa: CASSGDSNTIYF; cdr3_nt: TGTGCCAGCAGTGGGGACAGCAACACCATATATTTT
v_call: TRBV9; d_call: .; clone_size: .; j_call: TRBJ2-2; cdr3_aa: CASGGRERAGELFF; cdr3_nt: TGTGCCAGCGGGGGGCGGGAGCGGGCCGGGGAGCTGTTTTTT
v_call: TRBV15; d_call: TRBD1; clone_size: few; j_call: TRBJ1-1; cdr3_aa: CATSRDLSGGAAFF; cdr3_nt: TGTGCCACCAGCAGAGATCTTTCAGGGGGCGCGGCTTTCTTT
v_call: TRBV5-6; d_call: TRBD1; clone_size: .; j_call: TRBJ2-7; cdr3_aa: CISSTWTGKNYEQYF; cdr3_nt: TGTATCAGCAGCACGTGGACAGGGAAAAACTACGAGCAGTACTTC
v_call: TRBV28; d_call: .; clone_size: .; j_call: TRBJ1-2; cdr3_aa: CASYKGPRDGYTF; cdr3_nt: TGTGCCAGCTATAAGGGGCCAAGGGATGGCTACACCTTC
v_call: TRBV7-2; d_call: TRBD1; clone_size: .; j_call: TRBJ2-5; cdr3_aa: CASSLDRGRSETQYF; cdr3_nt: TGTGCCAGCAGCTTAGACAGGGGGCGTAGTGAGACCCAGTACTTC
v_call: TRBV5-1; d_call: .; clone_size: .; j_call: TRBJ2-7; cdr3_aa: CASSLEGTYEQYF; cdr3_nt: TGCGCCAGCAGCTTGGAGGGGACCTACGAGCAGTACTTC
v_call: TRBV25-1; d_call: .; clone_size: .; j_call: TRBJ2-7; cdr3_aa: CASSRQVGSYEQYF; cdr3_nt: TGTGCCAGCAGCAGACAGGTCGGCTCCTACGAGCAGTACTTC
v_call: TRBV7-2; d_call: .; clone_size: .; j_call: TRBJ1-1; cdr3_aa: CASREEYTEAFF; cdr3_nt: TGTGCCAGCAGGGAGGAATACACTGAAGCTTTCTTT
v_call: TRBV27; d_call: TRBD1; clone_size: .; j_call: TRBJ1-2; cdr3_aa: CASRPSGQGANYGYTF; cdr3_nt: TGTGCCAGCAGACCCTCCGGACAGGGGGCGAACTATGGCTACACCTTC
v_call: TRBV14; d_call: .; clone_size: .; j_call: TRBJ1-2; cdr3_aa: CASSHLARDGYTF; cdr3_nt: TGTGCCAGCAGCCACCTGGCCAGGGATGGCTACACCTTC
v_call: TRBV4-2; d_call: TRBD1; clone_size: .; j_call: TRBJ1-5; cdr3_aa: CASSQGQGVLNQPQHF; cdr3_nt: TGTGCCAGCAGCCAAGGCCAGGGGGTACTGAATCAGCCCCAGCATTTT
v_call: TRBV5-1; d_call: TRBD2; clone_size: .; j_call: TRBJ2-5; cdr3_aa: CASSQTSGRFRSQETQYF; cdr3_nt: TGCGCCAGCAGCCAAACTAGCGGGAGGTTCCGGAGTCAAGAGACCCAGTACTTC
v_call: TRBV18; d_call: TRBD2; clone_size: .; j_call: TRBJ2-7; cdr3_aa: CASSPGTMYEQYF; cdr3_nt: TGTGCCAGCTCACCTGGGACTATGTACGAGCAGTACTTC
v_call: TRBV4-1; d_call: TRBD2; clone_size: .; j_call: TRBJ2-7; cdr3_aa: CASSQELAGGSYEQYF; cdr3_nt: TGCGCCAGCAGCCAAGAATTAGCGGGGGGATCGTACGAGCAGTACTTC
v_call: TRBV5-1; d_call: .; clone_size: .; j_call: TRBJ2-5; cdr3_aa: CASSLDPGTTRKETQYF; cdr3_nt: TGCGCCAGCAGCTTGGATCCGGGGACAACCAGGAAAGAGACCCAGTACTTC
v_call: TRBV9; d_call: .; clone_size: .; j_call: TRBJ2-7; cdr3_aa: CASSVGSPQREQYF; cdr3_nt: TGTGCCAGCAGCGTAGGTTCCCCTCAACGCGAGCAGTACTTC
v_call: TRBV14; d_call: TRBD1; clone_size: .; j_call: TRBJ1-1; cdr3_aa: CASSWVGQGINTEAFF; cdr3_nt: TGTGCCAGCAGCTGGGTTGGACAGGGGATCAACACTGAAGCTTTCTTT
v_call: TRBV7-6; d_call: TRBD1; clone_size: .; j_call: TRBJ2-2; cdr3_aa: CASSSPAGGNTGELFF; cdr3_nt: TGTGCCAGCAGCTCCCCGGCAGGGGGTAACACCGGGGAGCTGTTTTTT
v_call: TRBV5-5; d_call: .; clone_size: .; j_call: TRBJ2-7; cdr3_aa: CASSLLGSSYEQYF; cdr3_nt: TGTGCCAGCAGCTTGCTAGGGAGCTCCTACGAGCAGTACTTC
v_call: TRBV27; d_call: TRBD2; clone_size: once; j_call: TRBJ2-1; cdr3_aa: CASSSGTSGAYNEQFF; cdr3_nt: TGTGCCAGCAGCTCCGGGACTAGCGGGGCCTACAATGAGCAGTTCTTC
v_call: TRBV6-6; d_call: TRBD1; clone_size: few; j_call: TRBJ1-1; cdr3_aa: CASSPRDRLNTEAFF; cdr3_nt: TGTGCCAGCAGTCCCCGGGACAGGCTAAACACTGAAGCTTTCTTT
v_call: TRBV7-2; d_call: .; clone_size: .; j_call: TRBJ2-7; cdr3_aa: CASSLEAVYEQYF; cdr3_nt: TGTGCCAGCAGCTTAGAAGCGGTCTACGAGCAGTACTTC
v_call: TRBV5-4; d_call: .; clone_size: few; j_call: TRBJ1-4; cdr3_aa: CASSLGRRGEKLFF; cdr3_nt: TGTGCCAGCAGCTTGGGACGCCGGGGAGAAAAACTGTTTTTT
v_call: TRBV30; d_call: .; clone_size: few; j_call: TRBJ1-3; cdr3_aa: CAWSLPGGQGNTIYF; cdr3_nt: TGTGCCTGGAGTCTTCCGGGGGGTCAGGGAAACACCATATATTTT
v_call: TRBV19; d_call: .; clone_size: .; j_call: TRBJ1-1; cdr3_aa: CATRGQLGTEAFF; cdr3_nt: TGTGCCACCAGGGGTCAGCTGGGGACTGAAGCTTTCTTT
v_call: TRBV5-1; d_call: .; clone_size: .; j_call: TRBJ2-2; cdr3_aa: CASSWGHTEPPGELFF; cdr3_nt: TGCGCCAGCAGCTGGGGACATACCGAACCTCCCGGGGAGCTGTTTTTT
v_call: TRBV28; d_call: .; clone_size: .; j_call: TRBJ1-5; cdr3_aa: CASSSHYVGEPQHF; cdr3_nt: TGTGCCAGCAGTTCCCACTATGTCGGTGAGCCCCAGCATTTT
v_call: TRBV19; d_call: .; clone_size: few; j_call: TRBJ2-7; cdr3_aa: CASTAGNSYEQYF; cdr3_nt: TGTGCCAGTACCGCCGGGAACTCCTACGAGCAGTACTTC
v_call: TRBV5-6; d_call: .; clone_size: .; j_call: TRBJ1-2; cdr3_aa: CASSLEAETNYGYTF; cdr3_nt: TGTGCCAGCAGCTTGGAGGCGGAAACCAACTATGGCTACACCTTC
v_call: TRBV5-5; d_call: .; clone_size: .; j_call: TRBJ1-1; cdr3_aa: CASSLDVANTEAFF; cdr3_nt: TGTGCCAGCAGCTTGGACGTGGCGAACACTGAAGCTTTCTTT